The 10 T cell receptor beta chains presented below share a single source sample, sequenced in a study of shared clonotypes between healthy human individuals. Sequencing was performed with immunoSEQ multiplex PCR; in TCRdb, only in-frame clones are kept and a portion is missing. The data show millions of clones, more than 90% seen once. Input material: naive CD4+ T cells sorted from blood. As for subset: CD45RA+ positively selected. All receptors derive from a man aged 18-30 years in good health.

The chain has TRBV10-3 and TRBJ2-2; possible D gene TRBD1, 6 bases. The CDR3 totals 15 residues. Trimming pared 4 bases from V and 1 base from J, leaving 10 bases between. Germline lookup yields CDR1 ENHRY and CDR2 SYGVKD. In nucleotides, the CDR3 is TGTGCCATCAGTGTCCTACAGGGGAACACCGGGGAGCTGTTTTTT. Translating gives CAISVLQGNTGELFF.

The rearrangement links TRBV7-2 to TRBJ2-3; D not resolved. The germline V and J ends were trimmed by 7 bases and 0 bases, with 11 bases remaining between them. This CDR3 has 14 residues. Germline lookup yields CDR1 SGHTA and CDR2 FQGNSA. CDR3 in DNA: TGTGCCAGCACCTTGGTCTACAGCACAGATACGCAGTATTTT. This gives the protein CASTLVYSTDTQYF.

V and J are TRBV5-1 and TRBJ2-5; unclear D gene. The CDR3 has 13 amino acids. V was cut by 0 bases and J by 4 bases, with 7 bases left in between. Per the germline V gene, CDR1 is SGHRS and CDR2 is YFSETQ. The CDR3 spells CASSLAVSETQYF. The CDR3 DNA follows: TGCGCCAGCAGCTTGGCAGTGTCAGAGACCCAGTACTTC.

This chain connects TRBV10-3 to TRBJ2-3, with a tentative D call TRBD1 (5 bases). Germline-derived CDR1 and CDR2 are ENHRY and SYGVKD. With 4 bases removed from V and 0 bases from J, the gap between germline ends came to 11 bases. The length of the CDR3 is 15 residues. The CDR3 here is CAISVTETSTDTQYF. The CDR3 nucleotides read TGTGCCATCAGTGTGACAGAAACTAGCACAGATACGCAGTATTTT.

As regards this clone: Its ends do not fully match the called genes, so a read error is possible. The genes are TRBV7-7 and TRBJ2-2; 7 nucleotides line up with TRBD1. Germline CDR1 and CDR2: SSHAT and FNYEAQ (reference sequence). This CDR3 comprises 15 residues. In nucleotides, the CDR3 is TGTGCTAGCACCCTAGAAGGGGGCCTCACCGGGGAGCTGTTTTTT. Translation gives CASTLEGGLTGELFF.

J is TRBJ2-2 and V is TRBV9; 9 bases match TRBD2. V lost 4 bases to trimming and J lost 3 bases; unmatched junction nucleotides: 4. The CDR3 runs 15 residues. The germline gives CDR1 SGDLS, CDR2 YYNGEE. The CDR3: CASSSLAGDTGELFF. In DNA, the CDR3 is TGTGCCAGCAGCTCATTAGCGGGAGACACCGGGGAGCTGTTTTTT. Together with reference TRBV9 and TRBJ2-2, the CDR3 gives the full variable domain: DSGVTQTPKHLITATGQRVTLRCSPRSGDLSVYWYQQSLDQGLQFLIQYYNGEERAKGNILERFSAQQFPDLHSELNLSSLELGDSALYFCASSSLAGDTGELFFGEGSRLTVL.

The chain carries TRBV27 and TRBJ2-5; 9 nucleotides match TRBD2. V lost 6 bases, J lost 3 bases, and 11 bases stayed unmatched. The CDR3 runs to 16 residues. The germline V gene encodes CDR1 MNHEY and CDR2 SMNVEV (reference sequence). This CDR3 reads CASSRYSGGPKETQYF. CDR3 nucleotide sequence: TGTGCCAGCAGCCGATATAGCGGGGGCCCGAAAGAGACCCAGTACTTC.

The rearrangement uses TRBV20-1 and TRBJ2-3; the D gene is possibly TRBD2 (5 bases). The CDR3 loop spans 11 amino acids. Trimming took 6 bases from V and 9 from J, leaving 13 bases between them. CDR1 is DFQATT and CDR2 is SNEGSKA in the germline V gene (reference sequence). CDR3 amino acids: CSAAVGGTQYF. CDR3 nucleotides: TGCAGTGCGGCCGTCGGAGGCACGCAGTATTTT.

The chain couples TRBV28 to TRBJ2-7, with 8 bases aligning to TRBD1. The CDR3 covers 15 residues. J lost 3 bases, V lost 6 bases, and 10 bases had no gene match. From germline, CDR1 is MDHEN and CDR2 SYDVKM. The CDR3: CASRKDRERGYEQYF. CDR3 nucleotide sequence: TGTGCCAGCAGAAAGGACAGGGAACGCGGCTACGAGCAGTACTTC. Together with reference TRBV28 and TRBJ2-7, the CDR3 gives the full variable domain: DVKVTQSSRYLVKRTGEKVFLECVQDMDHENMFWYRQDPGLGLRLIYFSYDVKMKEKGDIPEGYSVSREKKERFSLILESASTNQTSMYLCASRKDRERGYEQYFGPGTRLTVT.

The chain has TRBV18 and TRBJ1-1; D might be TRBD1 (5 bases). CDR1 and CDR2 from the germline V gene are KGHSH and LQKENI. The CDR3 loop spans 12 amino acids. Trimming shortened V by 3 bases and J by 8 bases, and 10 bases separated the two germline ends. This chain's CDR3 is CASSPPWGEAFF. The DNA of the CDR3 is TGTGCCAGCTCACCCCCGTGGGGGGAAGCTTTCTTT.